The 14 T cell receptor beta chains reported below all come from one sample, sequenced in a study of technical replicates of blood from a handful of donors. Assay used: immunoSEQ multiplex PCR; TCRdb lists only in-frame clones, some missing. This table holds about 75,000 clones, around 97% found once. Sequencing was done on a sample of T cells isolated from PBMCs. These receptors were collected from a human donor in good health.

This sequence joins TRBV4-1 and TRBJ2-1; TRBD2 is a possible D gene (6 bases). CDR1 is MGHRA, CDR2 YSYEKL, per germline. The CDR3 totals 14 residues. The V gene lost 4 bases and the J gene lost 4 bases, with 11 bases spanning the gap. Here the CDR3 DNA reads TGCGCCAGCAGCCCCGGGACTGGATACAATGAGCAGTTCTTC. Amino acids: CASSPGTGYNEQFF.

The gene calls are TRBV11-2 and TRBJ1-5; the D is unclear. The CDR3 length is 15 residues. V lost 0 bases and J 0 bases, leaving 6 bases between the germline ends. CDR1 and CDR2 from the germline V gene are SGHAT and FQNNGV. Written as DNA, the CDR3 is TGTGCCAGCAGCTTAGATACATATAGCAATCAGCCCCAGCATTTT. It specifies CASSLDTYSNQPQHF.

This clone was seen a single time. The V gene is TRBV21-1, the J gene TRBJ2-7; no DNA check was done on the table's D call, TRBD2. TRBV21-1 is assigned pseudogene status. This CDR3 is 17 amino acids long. The CDR3 DNA reads as TGTGCCAGCAGCAATACATACCCACGGACTGGGAACTACGAGCAGTACTTC. This codes for CASSNTYPRTGNYEQYF.

The chain recombines TRBV7-2 with TRBJ2-7, with D maybe TRBD2 (6 bases). Germline CDR1 SGHTA, CDR2 FQGNSA. CDR3 length equals 15 residues. Trimming removed 3 bases at V and 2 bases at J, with 14 bases between. The CDR3 bases are TGTGCCAGCAGCTTGGAGGGAGGTCGGACCTACGAGCAGTACTTC. Encoded protein: CASSLEGGRTYEQYF.

The rearrangement links TRBV11-2 to TRBJ1-4, with no clear D. Trimming removed 1 base from V and 0 bases from J, with 9 bases in between. The CDR3 is 16 amino acids. Per germline, CDR1 SGHAT and CDR2 FQNNGV. CDR3 DNA: TGTGCCAGCAGCTTAGGCTCTATGGCAACTAATGAAAAACTGTTTTTT. Residues: CASSLGSMATNEKLFF.

This chain links TRBV6-5 with TRBJ1-3, with a tentative D call TRBD1 (6 bases). From germline, CDR1 is MNHEY and CDR2 SVGAGI. The CDR3 contains 13 residues. V was shortened by 4 bases and J by 9 bases, with 13 bases between the two germline ends. In DNA form, the CDR3 reads TGTGCCAGCAGTTGGAGGGGGGGAGGCACCATATATTTT. Its protein is CASSWRGGGTIYF.

The chain carries TRBV9 and TRBJ2-2, with TRBD2 matching over 9 bases. V shed 3 bases, J shed 11 bases, and the junction held 17 bases outside the gene matches. Germline V gives CDR1 SGDLS, CDR2 YYNGEE. This CDR3 spans 17 amino acids. CDR3 nucleotide sequence: TGTGCCAGCAGCGCTTCATCCCTAGAACTAGCGGGCCCTGAGCTGTTTTTT. Amino acids: CASSASSLELAGPELFF.

The CDR3 DNA follows: TGTGCCAGCTCACCACTCCTGGTAGCGGGAGTTCCCGGGGAGCTGTTTTTT. Its translation: CASSPLLVAGVPGELFF. The chain is built from TRBV18 and TRBJ2-2; the match to TRBD2 covers 9 bases. The CDR3 has 17 amino acids. Germline assignment: CDR1 KGHSH and CDR2 LQKENI. V lost 1 base, J lost 6 bases, and 9 bases stayed unmatched.

CDR3 in DNA: TGTGCCAGCAGTTTACCACAGGGTTACGAGCAGTACTTC. This gives the protein CASSLPQGYEQYF. The rearrangement links TRBV28 to TRBJ2-7, with D perhaps TRBD1 (6 bases). Per the germline V gene, CDR1 is MDHEN and CDR2 is SYDVKM. V lost 2 bases and J lost 4, with 9 bases in between. This CDR3 has 13 amino acids.

The chain is built from TRBV30 and TRBJ1-1; D is possibly TRBD1 (5 bases). CDR1 and CDR2 (germline): GTSNPN, SVGIG (reference sequence). This CDR3 is built from 13 residues. The V end lost 0 bases, the J end lost 6 bases, and 11 bases lay between the germline ends. Here the CDR3 reads CAWSVMTVSEAFF. CDR3 bases: TGTGCCTGGAGTGTTATGACAGTCTCTGAAGCTTTCTTT.

The rearrangement uses TRBV5-1 and TRBJ2-7; possible D gene TRBD2, 6 bases. Trimming removed 3 bases at V and 2 bases at J, with 12 bases between. Germline V gene data show CDR1 as SGHRS and CDR2 as YFSETQ. This CDR3 has 14 residues. In DNA form, the CDR3 reads TGCGCCAGCAGCTCGGGAGCGCTTACCTACGAGCAGTACTTC. It yields the protein CASSSGALTYEQYF.

The rearrangement joins TRBV19 to TRBJ2-3, with TRBD2 as a possible D gene (5 bases). This CDR3 has 15 amino acids. Per the germline V gene, CDR1 is LNHDA and CDR2 is SQIVND (reference sequence). V lost 6 bases and J 3 bases, leaving 16 bases between the germline ends. The CDR3 sequence: CASSPLAVGTDTQYF. As DNA, the CDR3 is TGTGCCAGTAGCCCCCTAGCAGTAGGGACAGATACGCAGTATTTT.

This sequence joins TRBV7-2 and TRBJ2-3; the D gene is possibly TRBD2 (5 bases). CDR3 length: 16 amino acids. Looked up from germline, CDR1 is SGHTA and CDR2 is FQGNSA. Deletions cut 7 bases from V and 0 bases from J, with 17 bases between. The chain's CDR3 is CASTTKRATSTDTQYF. For the CDR3, the DNA is TGTGCCAGCACTACCAAGAGGGCGACTAGCACAGATACGCAGTATTTT.

The chain couples TRBV4-3 to TRBJ2-7, with a weak D call TRBD2 (5 bases). The CDR3 runs to 15 residues. Trimming removed 0 bases at V and 1 base at J, with 10 bases between. Germline V gives CDR1 LGHNA, CDR2 YSLEER. The CDR3 sequence: CASSQDPAGSYEQYF. The CDR3 DNA sequence: TGCGCCAGCAGCCAAGATCCGGCGGGTTCCTACGAGCAGTACTTC.